This record covers a single T cell receptor beta chain. Assay: immunoSEQ multiplex PCR; the TCRdb copy retains only in-frame clones and omits some. The sample lists 600,000 or so clones, around 87% occurring once. This entry belongs to a study of shared T cell receptors in the human thymus. V dropped 4 bases and J dropped 0; count of bases not matched to a gene: 10. The CDR3 runs to 17 residues. Looked up from germline, CDR1 is LNHDA and CDR2 is SQIVND (reference sequence). The data also belong to a second study, concerning human thymus T cells. From that paper: Reports from related research described highly overlapping thymic repertoires among unrelated individuals.

Sequencing was done on a sample of thymocytes. This rearrangement joins TRBV19 to TRBJ2-3; 7 nucleotides match TRBD1. The source of this sequence is a boy under two years old with a congenital heart defect. Here the CDR3 reads CASSTPTGHSSTDTQYF. The CDR3 DNA follows: TGTGCCAGTAGTACCCCGACAGGGCACTCTAGCACAGATACGCAGTATTTT.